The 11 T cell receptor beta chains in this list originate from one sample, sequenced in a study of cytomegalovirus exposure and HLA in healthy donors. PCR employed 60 Vbeta and 13 Jbeta primers. The method was immunoSEQ multiplex PCR; TCRdb's version includes in-frame clones alone and lacks a portion of them. The sample lists tens of thousands of clones, about 71% occurring once. Sequencing was performed on PBMCs. These receptors were taken from a man between 60 and 75 years old in good health and CMV-seronegative.

This chain uses TRBV5-3 with TRBJ2-1; TRBD2 is a possible D gene (7 bases). TRBV5-3 is designated an ORF whose function remains uncertain. Trimming took off 0 bases at V and 7 bases at J, with 14 bases between the two ends. There are 15 residues in the CDR3. In DNA form, the CDR3 reads TGTGCCAGAAGCTTGGTAAGGGGGGGGCTTAATGAGCAGTTCTTC. This codes for CARSLVRGGLNEQFF.

The chain couples TRBV6-5 to TRBJ2-1; the match to TRBD1 covers 11 bases. Trimming at V came to 6 bases and at J to 6 bases, leaving 1 base not matched to a gene. The CDR3 sequence is 13 residues long. Germline V gene lookup returns CDR1 MNHEY and CDR2 SVGAGI. CDR3 amino acids: CASSGQGANEQFF. CDR3 bases: TGTGCCAGCAGCGGACAGGGGGCCAATGAGCAGTTCTTC.

The gene calls are TRBV6-5 and TRBJ2-1, with 8 bases lining up with TRBD1. There are 15 residues in the CDR3. Germline V gives CDR1 MNHEY, CDR2 SVGAGI. The V segment lost 6 bases and the J segment 4 bases; nucleotides outside the gene matches: 8. In DNA, the CDR3 is TGTGCCAGCAGATCCTCCGGGACAGGTTACAATGAGCAGTTCTTC. As protein: CASRSSGTGYNEQFF.

This clone was detected only a few times. The chain combines TRBV25-1 with TRBJ2-7; TRBD2 matches 7 bases. In germline, CDR1 is MGHDK, CDR2 SYGVNS. Germline trimming cut 6 bases from V and 6 bases from J; bases unmatched to any gene: 2. CDR3 length equals 11 residues. CDR3 in DNA: TGTGCCAGCAGAGGGAGGGGCGAGCAGTACTTC. Residues: CASRGRGEQYF.

The chain is built from TRBV5-1 and TRBJ2-1; 10 nucleotides agree with TRBD2. Trimming cost V 0 bases and J 4 bases; bases outside gene matches: 1. CDR1 SGHRS and CDR2 YFSETQ come from the germline V gene. CDR3 length equals 15 residues. The CDR3 DNA is TGCGCCAGCAGCTTGGTAGCGGGGGGTTACAATGAGCAGTTCTTC. Amino acid sequence: CASSLVAGGYNEQFF.

The chain is built from TRBV6-1 and TRBJ1-2, with a tentative D call TRBD1 (5 bases). CDR1 MNHNS and CDR2 SASEGT come from the germline V gene. Trimming took 7 bases from V and 6 from J, leaving 18 bases between them. There are 14 residues in the CDR3. The CDR3 region is CASTEGLGGDGYTF. CDR3 nucleotides: TGTGCCAGCACCGAGGGTCTGGGAGGGGATGGCTACACCTTC.

The chain is built from TRBV29-1 and TRBJ2-1; the match to TRBD1 covers 9 bases. Looked up from germline, CDR1 is SQVTM and CDR2 is ANQGSEA. The J segment lost 7 bases and the V segment lost 3 bases, leaving 7 bases of the junction unmatched. CDR3 size: 14 residues. CDR3 protein: CSVDGQGNWNEQFF. CDR3 coding DNA: TGCAGCGTTGATGGACAGGGGAATTGGAATGAGCAGTTCTTC.

This chain connects TRBV5-8 to TRBJ2-7; TRBD1 might be the D (6 bases). This CDR3 spans 13 amino acids. CDR1 and CDR2 from the germline V gene are SGHTS and YDEGEE. V was shortened by 3 bases and J by 6 bases, with 13 bases between the two germline ends. The CDR3 loop is CASSSSGTIEQYF. The CDR3 region has the DNA TGTGCCAGCAGCTCGTCCGGGACAATCGAGCAGTACTTC.

This rearrangement joins TRBV5-4 to TRBJ1-6, with D unresolved. The CDR3 is 12 amino acids. V was clipped by 7 bases and J by 8 bases, with 10 bases between them. Germline CDR1 is SGHNT and CDR2 is YYREEE (reference sequence). In DNA form, the CDR3 reads TGTGCCAGCGGGCCGCCAGATTCACCCCTCCACTTT. This encodes CASGPPDSPLHF.

The chain couples TRBV7-6 to TRBJ2-1, with D tentatively TRBD1 (5 bases). Trimming left V 5 bases short and J 6 bases short, with 23 bases between. This CDR3 has 17 residues. Germline CDR1 is SGHVS and CDR2 is FNYEAQ. The CDR3: CASSPRALPGQFNEQFF. The CDR3 nucleotides are TGTGCCAGCAGCCCAAGAGCCCTGCCAGGGCAGTTCAATGAGCAGTTCTTC.

The count of this clone is one. Other nucleotide sequences from this sample produce the same CDR3. The rearrangement links TRBV6-5 to TRBJ1-1; TRBD1 matches 9 bases. The ends lost 5 bases at V and 3 bases at J; junction bases unmatched: 7. This CDR3 is built from 15 residues. Germline V gene data show CDR1 as MNHEY and CDR2 as SVGAGI. CDR3 protein: CASSGPGQGDTEAFF. The CDR3 DNA reads as TGTGCCAGCAGTGGCCCGGGACAGGGCGACACTGAAGCTTTCTTT.